Shown below are 10 T cell receptor beta chains from a single sample sequenced in a study of CD8 T cells in Susac syndrome. It was with random hexamers that 0.5 to 1 ug RNA was reverse transcribed. MiXCR, run by TCRdb on the immunoSEQ multiplex PCR reads, gives a single entry per CDR3 protein. The sample yields fewer than 85,000 distinct CDR3 sequences, roughly 94% seen once. Sequenced input: CD8+ T cells from PBMCs. The origin of the receptors is a human donor with Susac syndrome.

This clonotype was observed a handful of times. This chain connects TRBV24-1 to TRBJ1-5; TRBD1 aligns across 10 bases. The CDR3 spans 15 residues. Germline CDR1 KGHDR, CDR2 SFDVKD. V shed 7 bases and J 2 bases; nucleotides not matched to a gene: 4. DNA of the CDR3: TGTGCCACCAGGGGACAGGGGTTGGGCAATCAGCCCCAGCATTTT. Amino acid sequence: CATRGQGLGNQPQHF.

This chain links TRBV11-2 with TRBJ2-3, with D perhaps matching TRBD1 or TRBD2 (5 bases each). V was shortened by 5 bases and J by 2 bases, with 14 bases between the two germline ends. The V gene's germline CDR1 is SGHAT and CDR2 FQNNGV. The CDR3 loop spans 15 amino acids. CDR3 amino acids: CASSAMGRVTDTQYF. The CDR3 bases are TGTGCCAGCAGCGCCATGGGGCGGGTCACAGATACGCAGTATTTT.

The sample holds one count of this clonotype. The gene calls are TRBV5-1 and TRBJ1-1; D remains unclear. Germline V CDR1 and CDR2: SGHRS, YFSETQ. V was cut by 3 bases and J by 4 bases, with 13 bases left in between. The CDR3 is 14 residues long. This CDR3 is CASSSHDASTEAFF. The CDR3, as DNA: TGCGCCAGCAGCTCGCACGACGCCTCCACTGAAGCTTTCTTT.

The chain recombines TRBV7-9 with TRBJ1-5; weak D call: TRBD1 (5 bases). The length of the CDR3 is 13 residues. Germline values: CDR1 SEHNR, CDR2 FQNEAQ (reference sequence). V gave up 8 bases and J gave up 1 base, with 9 bases separating them. The CDR3 DNA is TGTGCCAGCGGGAGGGGCAGCAATCAGCCCCAGCATTTT. Protein sequence: CASGRGSNQPQHF.

The genes are TRBV9 and TRBJ2-7, with D uncertain. Trimming took 3 bases from V and 0 from J, leaving 7 bases between them. Germline assignment: CDR1 SGDLS and CDR2 YYNGEE. This CDR3 is built from 13 residues. This CDR3 is CASSAPSSYEQYF. CDR3 nucleotide sequence: TGTGCCAGCAGCGCCCCAAGCTCCTACGAGCAGTACTTC.

The chain recombines TRBV13 with TRBJ2-3; 9 bases match TRBD2. Germline lookup yields CDR1 PRHDT and CDR2 FYEKMQ (reference sequence). After removal of 1 base from V and 5 bases from J, the junction contained 1 base not matched to a gene. The CDR3 runs to 14 residues. CDR3 region: CASSLELAGDTQYF. DNA of the CDR3: TGTGCCAGCAGCTTAGAACTAGCGGGAGATACGCAGTATTTT.

This clonotype was recorded only once. This rearrangement joins TRBV28 to TRBJ1-4, with D hard to call. Trimming removed 5 bases from V and 5 bases from J, with 12 bases in between. Looked up from germline, CDR1 is MDHEN and CDR2 is SYDVKM. This CDR3 has 14 amino acids. CDR3 residues: CASSPTGVNEKLFF. CDR3 DNA: TGTGCCAGCAGTCCCACTGGGGTAAATGAAAAACTGTTTTTT.

The chain carries TRBV7-9 and TRBJ1-2; D is unclear. The CDR3 extends over 12 amino acids. V lost 5 bases and J lost 8, with 12 bases in between. The V gene's germline CDR1 is SEHNR and CDR2 FQNEAQ (reference sequence). CDR3 in DNA: TGTGCCAGCAGCCTGGGTGGGGAAGGCTACACCTTC. Translation gives CASSLGGEGYTF.

This chain joins TRBV30 and TRBJ2-1, with 9 bases fitting TRBD2. The germline gives CDR1 GTSNPN, CDR2 SVGIG (reference sequence). This CDR3 comprises 13 residues. With V trimmed by 5 bases and J by 7 bases, 6 bases remained unmatched. The CDR3 region is CAWRAGGGNEQFF. CDR3 nucleotides: TGTGCCTGGCGAGCGGGGGGTGGTAATGAGCAGTTCTTC.

The table lists this clonotype with a count of one. The chain employs TRBV9 and TRBJ2-7; D may match TRBD1 or TRBD2 (6 bases each). V shed 4 bases and J shed 0 bases, with 17 bases lying between them. This CDR3 comprises 16 residues. Per germline, CDR1 SGDLS and CDR2 YYNGEE. CDR3 loop: CASSPRGAYSSYEQYF. In DNA form, the CDR3 reads TGTGCCAGCAGCCCAAGGGGGGCTTACAGCTCCTACGAGCAGTACTTC.